The clone carrying this TCR beta chain was seen repeatedly, ten times or more. Any gene name here is a mouse gene name. The data derive from a study of CD8+ T cells in alopecia areata. RNA extraction was followed by reverse transcription into cDNA, which acted as the sequencing template. Profiled with immunoSEQ multiplex PCR; TCRdb holds only in-frame clones, not every one. The sample yields some 110,000 clones, without any singletons. Sequencing was done on a sample of lesional skin. The receptor was isolated from a C3H/HeJ mouse with alopecia areata. This strain's MHC haplotype is H2-k.

The CDR3 sequence is CATYGGASAEQFF. Incomplete CDR3 DNA: TGTGCCACCTATGGGGGGGCGAGTGCT. J is TRBJ2-1 and V is TRBV13-3; 9 nucleotides agree with TRBD2. The read finishes 4 residues shy of the CDR3 end, and the germline J gene is used to complete it. The CDR3 covers 13 residues. The germline V gene encodes CDR1 NNHDY and CDR2 SYVADS. Trimming took 9 bases from V and 6 from J; bases not matched to a gene: 7.